Sequencing of this TCR beta chain was carried out in a study of blood T cell repertoires in COVID-19. Looking at the study overall: Samples of COVID-19 (acute and convalescent) were obtained from the United States, Italy and Spain. Nucleic acid was either cDNA or gDNA, and it came from T cells, B-cell-depleted T cells, or PBMCs.

In the original analysis: The authors estimated nucleated cell counts from reference gene primer amplification. Repertoires were generated with immunoSEQ multiplex PCR, while TCRdb's copy carries only in-frame clones and drops some. The V and J calls and the clone size are those of that table, but D and trimming were determined from the DNA. The sample includes 200,000 to 300,000 clones, 84% of them seen just once. V was trimmed by 2 bases and J by 7 bases, leaving 11 bases between them. CDR1 is SGHAT and CDR2 is FQNNGV in the germline V gene. The length of the CDR3 is 13 residues. The receptor was isolated from a man in his forties or fifties who had recovered from COVID-19. The sequencing input was peripheral blood. The chain is built from TRBV11-2 and TRBJ1-2, with D possibly being TRBD1 (6 bases). Here the CDR3 DNA reads TGTGCCAGCAGCTTAAACAGGGCTGGTGGCTACACCTTC. It specifies CASSLNRAGGYTF.